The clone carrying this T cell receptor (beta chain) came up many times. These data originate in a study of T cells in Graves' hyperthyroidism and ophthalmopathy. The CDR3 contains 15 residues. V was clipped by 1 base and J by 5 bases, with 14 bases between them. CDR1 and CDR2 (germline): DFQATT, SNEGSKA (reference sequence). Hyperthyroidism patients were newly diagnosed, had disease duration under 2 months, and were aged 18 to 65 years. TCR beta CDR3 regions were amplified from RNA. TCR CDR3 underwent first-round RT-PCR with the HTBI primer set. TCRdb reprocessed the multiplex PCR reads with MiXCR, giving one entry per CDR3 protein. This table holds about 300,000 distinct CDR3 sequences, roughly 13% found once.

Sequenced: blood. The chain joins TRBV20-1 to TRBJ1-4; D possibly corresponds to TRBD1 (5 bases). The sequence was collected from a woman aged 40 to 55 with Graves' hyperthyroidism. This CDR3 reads CSARASGTENEKLFF. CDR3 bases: TGCAGTGCTAGAGCCTCCGGGACCGAGAATGAAAAACTGTTTTTT.